A single sample gave rise to the 2 T cell receptor delta chains below, sequenced in a study of gamma-delta T cells after stem cell transplantation. TCRdb fed the RT-PCR reads to CATT. This table holds about 3,200 delta-chain clones, 4% to 6% found once. Specimen: gamma-delta T cells. These receptors originate from a human donor. It is not recorded whose cells these are; they may come from a transplant donor.

Worth noting for this clone: TCRdb's listed protein matches a much larger clone and diverges from this DNA's translation at residue 5, likely through a read error; the protein shown comes from the DNA. The chain is built from TRDV2 and TRDJ1, with 10 nucleotides matching TRDD3. The CDR3 totals 17 residues. Germline CDR1 is GEAIGNYY and CDR2 is EKD. V trimming: 2 bases; J trimming: 1 base; junction bases outside the gene matches: 9. CDR3 bases: TGTGCCTGTGACATCGTCACTGGGGGATTACGCACCGATAAACTCATCTTT. It is translated as CACDIVTGGLRTDKLIF.

In this sample, this clone turned up a few times. This may be a read error: a much more frequent sequence differs by one nucleotide. The rearrangement joins TRDV2 to TRDJ1, with 8 bases identical to TRDD3. The germline V gene encodes CDR1 GEAIGNYY and CDR2 EKD. The CDR3 loop spans 17 amino acids. CDR3 in amino acids: CARDTLGENKYTDKLIF. For the CDR3, the DNA is TGTGCCCGTGACACTCTGGGGGAAAACAAGTACACCGATAAACTCATCTTT.